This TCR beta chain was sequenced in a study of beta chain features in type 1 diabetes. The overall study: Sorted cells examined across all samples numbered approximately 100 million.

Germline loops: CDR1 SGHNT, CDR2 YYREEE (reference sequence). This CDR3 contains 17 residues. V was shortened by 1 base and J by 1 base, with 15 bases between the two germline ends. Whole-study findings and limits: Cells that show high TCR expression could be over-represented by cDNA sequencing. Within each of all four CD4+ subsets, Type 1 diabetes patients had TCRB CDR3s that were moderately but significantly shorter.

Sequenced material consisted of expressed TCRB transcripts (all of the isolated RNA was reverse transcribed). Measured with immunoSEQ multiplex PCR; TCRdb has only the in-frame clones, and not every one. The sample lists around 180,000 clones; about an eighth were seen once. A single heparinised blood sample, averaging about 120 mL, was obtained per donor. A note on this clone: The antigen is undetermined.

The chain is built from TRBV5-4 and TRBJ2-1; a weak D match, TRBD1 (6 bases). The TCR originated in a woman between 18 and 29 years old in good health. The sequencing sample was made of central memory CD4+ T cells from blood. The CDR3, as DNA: TGTGCCAGCAGCTTGAATCCGAGGGGGAAATCCTACAATGAGCAGTTCTTC. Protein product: CASSLNPRGKSYNEQFF.